This TCR beta chain was obtained from a study of T cell repertoires in cytomegalovirus infection. Turning to the study itself: Public TCR beta signature analysis indicated the presence of both CMV infection and matching HLA type. The study's findings and limits: The ex vivo response was dominated by HLA-C-restricted CMV-specific TCR beta clonotypes.

TCRdb recomputed calls from the reads with MiXCR, one row per CDR3 protein. The sample includes under 850,000 distinct CDR3 sequences, about 30% of them seen just once. As regards this clonotype: Its antigen is still unknown.

V was clipped by 3 bases and J by 0 bases, with 18 bases between them. Germline CDR1 is SGHDT and CDR2 is YYEEEE. The CDR3 is 17 residues long. This chain connects TRBV5-6 to TRBJ1-1; a weak D match, TRBD1 (5 bases). The material sequenced was cultured PBMCs, taken from culture after CMV antigen stimulation. This clonotype was obtained from a human donor in good health (CMV status not recorded). Some clones in this sample may be carry-over from other donors' samples. The CDR3 loop reads CASSSGTVDLMNTEAFF. Written as DNA, the CDR3 is TGTGCCAGCAGCTCCGGGACCGTGGACCTTATGAACACTGAAGCTTTCTTT.